These T cell receptor beta chains were read from a single sample in a study of Graves' ophthalmopathy and Graves' hyperthyroidism. Using its own MiXCR run on the multiplex PCR reads, TCRdb lists one record per CDR3 protein. The data hold about 600,000 distinct CDR3 sequences, with less than 45% observed a single time. The sequencing input was peripheral blood or thyroid tissue (not recorded which). The receptors originated from an adult man with Graves' hyperthyroidism. CDR3s include the opening cysteine and the closing phenylalanine or tryptophan. Each record gives: clone size, D gene, J gene, V gene, CDR3 protein, CDR3 DNA. The D gene is left open where the match is weak. Only some rows state a clone size, as once, few, many or a class for expanded clones.

NA | NA | TRBJ2-3 | TRBV7-2 | CANSPGPAQRTDTQYF | TGTGCCAACAGCCCCGGGCCAGCGCAGCGCACAGATACGCAGTATTTT
NA | TRBD1 | TRBJ2-2 | TRBV5-1 | CASSLLQGQGASNTGELFF | TGCGCCAGCAGCTTACTCCAGGGACAGGGGGCGAGCAACACCGGGGAGCTGTTTTTT
NA | TRBD2 | TRBJ2-7 | TRBV19 | CTSSITSARGNEQYF | TGTACCAGTAGCATAACTAGCGCCCGCGGGAACGAGCAGTACTTC
NA | TRBD1 | TRBJ2-5 | TRBV10-3 | CAIWTGFGNQPQYF | TGTGCCATCTGGACAGGGTTCGGGAATCAGCCCCAGTACTTC
NA | NA | TRBJ2-2 | TRBV29-1 | CSVSTDNTGELFF | TGCAGCGTCTCGACAGACAACACCGGGGAGCTGTTTTTT
many | NA | TRBJ1-1 | TRBV10-3 | CATHGHTMNTEAFF | TGTGCCACCCACGGTCACACGATGAACACTGAAGCTTTCTTT
NA | TRBD1 | TRBJ2-5 | TRBV29-1 | CSASAGTGLETQYF | TGCAGTGCGTCTGCCGGGACAGGGTTAGAGACCCAGTACTTC
NA | NA | TRBJ2-5 | TRBV10-3 | CAISDSGDWIETQYF | TGTGCCATCAGTGATTCGGGGGATTGGATAGAGACCCAGTACTTC
NA | NA | TRBJ2-2 | TRBV12-3/TRBV12-4 | CASTLLGAGTGELFF | TGTGCCAGCACCCTCCTGGGGGCGGGCACCGGGGAGCTGTTTTTT
NA | NA | TRBJ1-2 | TRBV7-9 | CASSLGKDYGYTF | TGTGCCAGCAGCTTAGGGAAGGACTATGGCTACACCTTC
NA | TRBD1 | TRBJ2-2 | TRBV6-1 | CASKRTGEIGELFF | TGTGCCAGCAAACGGACAGGGGAAATCGGGGAGCTGTTTTTT
NA | TRBD1 | TRBJ1-1 | TRBV7-6 | CASSLEGADTEALF | TGTGCCAGCAGCTTAGAGGGGGCGGACACTGAAGCTCTCTTT
many | TRBD2 | TRBJ2-5 | TRBV10-3 | CAISRGRSQETQYF | TGTGCCATCAGTCGCGGGAGATCACAAGAGACCCAGTACTTC
many | NA | TRBJ1-1 | TRBV11-3 | CASSLDPGTNTEAFF | TGTGCCAGCAGCTTAGATCCCGGGACGAACACTGAAGCTTTCTTT
many | NA | TRBJ2-7 | TRBV5-4 | CASSKDPWLFYEQYF | TGTGCCAGCAGCAAGGACCCCTGGCTTTTCTACGAGCAGTACTTC
NA | NA | TRBJ1-5 | TRBV10-3 | CAISESSGTNQPQHF | TGTGCCATCAGTGAGTCTTCGGGGACCAATCAGCCCCAGCATTTT
NA | TRBD1 | TRBJ2-2 | TRBV12-3/TRBV12-4 | CAIRAGGIGELFF | TGTGCCATCAGGGCAGGGGGTATCGGGGAGCTGTTTTTT
NA | TRBD1 | TRBJ2-6 | TRBV4-1 | CASSQEPQGVEGANVLTF | TGCGCCAGCAGCCAAGAACCACAGGGGGTAGAAGGGGCCAACGTCCTGACTTTC
many | TRBD1 | TRBJ2-7 | TRBV29-1 | CSVVVGDREDYEQYF | TGCAGCGTTGTAGTGGGGGACAGAGAGGATTACGAGCAGTACTTC
NA | NA | TRBJ2-5 | TRBV7-8 | CASSLNGVGETQYF | TGTGCCAGCAGCCTAAACGGGGTCGGTGAGACCCAGTACTTC
many | NA | TRBJ2-7 | TRBV20-1 | CSASLGDEQYF | TGCAGTGCTAGTTTGGGAGACGAGCAGTACTTC
many | NA | TRBJ2-7 | TRBV4-1 | CASSQERWYEQYF | TGCGCCAGCAGCCAAGAGCGGTGGTACGAGCAGTACTTC
NA | NA | TRBJ2-7 | TRBV2 | CASLEGPGAYEQYF | TGTGCCAGCTTAGAGGGGCCAGGCGCCTACGAGCAGTACTTC
NA | NA | TRBJ2-1 | TRBV7-2 | CASSRIGPDNEQFF | TGTGCCAGCAGCCGCATTGGTCCCGACAATGAGCAGTTCTTC
few | TRBD2 | TRBJ2-2 | TRBV7-8 | CASSPPRLAGENTGELFF | TGTGCCAGCAGCCCACCACGACTAGCGGGAGAAAACACCGGGGAGCTGTTTTTT
many | NA | TRBJ2-2 | TRBV6-5 | CASNQLAGAGELFF | TGTGCCAGCAACCAGCTCGCAGGGGCCGGGGAGCTGTTTTTT
NA | TRBD2 | TRBJ2-5 | TRBV28 | CASSLGFSSGYQETQYF | TGTGCCAGCAGTTTAGGGTTCTCTAGCGGATACCAAGAGACCCAGTACTTC
NA | NA | TRBJ2-5 | TRBV29-1 | CSGGAGETQYF | TGCAGCGGGGGGGCCGGAGAGACCCAGTACTTC
few | TRBD1 | TRBJ1-2 | TRBV27 | CASSRDRVAGYTF | TGTGCCAGCAGTCGGGACAGGGTCGCTGGCTACACCTTC
NA | NA | TRBJ1-1 | TRBV10-3 | CAISESLGTEAFF | TGTGCCATCAGTGAGTCATTGGGCACTGAAGCTTTCTTT
NA | TRBD2 | TRBJ2-3 | TRBV19 | CASSWAGVAEFTDTQYF | TGTGCCAGTAGTTGGGCGGGGGTAGCGGAGTTCACAGATACGCAGTATTTT
many | NA | TRBJ1-2 | TRBV7-6 | CASSPTLPGNYGYTF | TGTGCCAGCAGCCCCACGCTCCCGGGAAACTATGGCTACACCTTC
NA | NA | TRBJ1-3 | TRBV5-1 | CASRDTGGGSTIYF | TGCGCCAGCAGAGATACAGGTGGAGGAAGCACCATATATTTT
NA | TRBD2 | TRBJ2-1 | TRBV7-9 | CASGAGVNEQFF | TGTGCCAGCGGAGCGGGAGTCAATGAGCAGTTCTTC
many | TRBD1 | TRBJ2-5 | TRBV25-1 | CASSAWTGRGETQYF | TGTGCCAGCAGTGCCTGGACAGGGAGAGGAGAGACCCAGTACTTC
once | TRBD1 | TRBJ2-7 | TRBV7-9 | CASSRSDRNEQYF | TGTGCCAGCAGTCGGTCGGACAGGAACGAGCAGTACTTC
many | NA | TRBJ2-5 | TRBV2 | CASSRRQDGYETQYF | TGTGCCAGCAGCCGACGTCAAGACGGTTATGAGACCCAGTACTTC
many | TRBD2 | TRBJ2-1 | TRBV2 | CASIKGLAGGNEQFF | TGTGCCAGTATCAAAGGACTAGCGGGAGGGAATGAGCAGTTCTTC
once | NA | TRBJ2-5 | TRBV15 | CATSRYTGETQYF | TGTGCCACCAGCAGATATACGGGGGAGACCCAGTACTTC
few | TRBD2 | TRBJ2-1 | TRBV20-1 | CSARGSGGYNEQFF | TGCAGTGCAAGAGGTAGCGGGGGATACAATGAGCAGTTCTTC
few | TRBD2 | TRBJ2-2 | TRBV19 | CASSIDSSGRARTGELFF | TGTGCCAGTAGTATAGATTCCAGCGGGAGGGCCCGCACCGGGGAGCTGTTTTTT
many | NA | TRBJ1-5 | TRBV6-1 | CASREGLFQPQHF | TGTGCCAGCAGGGAGGGGTTGTTTCAGCCCCAGCATTTT
medium-sized | NA | TRBJ1-1 | TRBV10-3 | CAINTDWNTEAFF | TGTGCCATCAATACGGACTGGAACACTGAAGCTTTCTTT
few | TRBD1 | TRBJ2-7 | TRBV13 | CASSLSGTDSYEQYF | TGTGCCAGCAGCTTATCCGGGACAGACTCCTACGAGCAGTACTTC
many | TRBD1 | TRBJ1-1 | TRBV7-8 | CASSPDRAITLNTEAFF | TGTGCCAGCAGCCCCGACAGGGCGATAACGTTGAACACTGAAGCTTTCTTT
few | TRBD1 | TRBJ1-2 | TRBV6-4 | CASSDSGLRDREYGYTF | TGTGCCAGCAGTGACTCTGGACTCCGGGACAGGGAATATGGCTACACCTTC
NA | TRBD1 | TRBJ2-1 | TRBV20-1 | CSAEDRGLYNEQFF | TGCAGTGCTGAGGACAGGGGGCTTTACAATGAGCAGTTCTTC
few | NA | TRBJ2-7 | TRBV4-1 | CASSQGRGPTVYEQYF | TGCGCCAGCAGCCAAGGAAGGGGTCCTACCGTCTACGAGCAGTACTTC
NA | NA | TRBJ2-7 | TRBV12-3/TRBV12-4 | CASGYRPGAFSYEQYF | TGTGCTAGTGGTTACAGGCCGGGAGCCTTCTCCTACGAGCAGTACTTC
NA | TRBD1 | TRBJ1-5 | TRBV2 | CASSRTGENQPQHF | TGTGCCAGCAGCCGTACAGGGGAAAATCAGCCCCAGCATTTT
NA | TRBD1 | TRBJ1-6 | TRBV7-9 | CASSRPGTGDNSPLHF | TGTGCCAGCAGCAGACCCGGGACAGGCGATAATTCACCCCTCCACTTT
few | NA | TRBJ2-2 | TRBV18 | CASSRSTGNTGELFF | TGTGCCAGCTCACGATCGACAGGGAACACCGGGGAGCTGTTTTTT
NA | NA | TRBJ2-5 | TRBV15 | CATSSTITGWETQYF | TGTGCCACCAGCAGTACGATAACAGGGTGGGAGACCCAGTACTTC
NA | NA | TRBJ1-2 | TRBV19 | CASSSPGQPDIRYGYTF | TGTGCCAGTAGTTCTCCCGGACAACCAGATATTCGCTATGGCTACACCTTC
many | NA | TRBJ1-3 | TRBV20-1 | CSAGRVSASGNTIYF | TGCAGTGCTGGAAGGGTATCGGCCTCTGGAAACACCATATATTTT